This is a list of T cell receptor beta chains from one sample in a study of blood T cell dynamics during melanoma immunotherapy. Sequenced by immunoSEQ multiplex PCR; TCRdb stores in-frame clones only, minus some. Found here are roughly 15,000 clones, just over 85% of them singletons; the top ten hold approximately 6.4%. The starting material was blood, obtained from a patient treated with checkpoint blockade. These receptors were obtained from a human donor with melanoma. Each CDR3 is given with its conserved first and last residue. D genes are given only for firm matches. A row's size may be missing; if present it is once, few, many or a size class.

TRBV5-1	TRBD1	TRBJ2-6	-	TGCGCCAGCTCACAGGGGACCGGGGCCAACGTCCTGACTTTC	CASSQGTGANVLTF
TRBV6-1	-	TRBJ1-5	-	TGTGCCAGCAGTGAAGCGGTAAAGGTTAGCAATCAGCCCCAGCATTTT	CASSEAVKVSNQPQHF
TRBV5-1	-	TRBJ2-5	once	TGCGCCAGCACCCGAGGGGACTTACAAGAGACCCAGTACTTC	CASTRGDLQETQYF
TRBV21-1	-	TRBJ1-1	-	TGTGCCAGCAGCGGCCGGGACCTCAGAAATAACACTGAAGCTTTCTTT	CASSGRDLRNNTEAFF
TRBV6-1	-	TRBJ1-3	-	TGTGCCAGCAGTGAAGGAACTGCCACTGGAAACACCATATATTTT	CASSEGTATGNTIYF
TRBV15	-	TRBJ2-1	-	TGTGCCACCAGCAGAGATCTAGACAATGAGCAGTTCTTC	CATSRDLDNEQFF
TRBV5-4	TRBD2	TRBJ2-7	-	TGTGCCAGCAGCTTGGGAACTAGCGTAACGTCGGCCTACGAGCAGTACTTC	CASSLGTSVTSAYEQYF
TRBV9	-	TRBJ2-1	-	TGTGCCAGCGCCCGGGGGGCGGAGGTTGAGCAGTTCTTC	CASARGAEVEQFF
TRBV7-9	TRBD2	TRBJ2-3	once	TGTGCCAGCAGCTACCCGGGACTAGCGGGGGCGGATACGCAGTATTTT	CASSYPGLAGADTQYF
TRBV27	-	TRBJ1-5	-	TGTGCCAGCAGTTTATCGACGGGTGGCAGTCAGCCCCAGCATTTT	CASSLSTGGSQPQHF
TRBV27	-	TRBJ2-2	-	TGTGCCAGCAGGACACTCGCGAACACCGGGGAGCTGTTTTTT	CASRTLANTGELFF
TRBV6-5	-	TRBJ1-2	-	TGTGCCAGCAGTTACTCGGGGACGGGTGGATCCGGCTACACCTTC	CASSYSGTGGSGYTF
TRBV4-1	TRBD1	TRBJ1-5	-	TGCGCCAGCAGCCAACACCCAGGACAGGGGTCGGCGCAGCCCCAGCATTTT	CASSQHPGQGSAQPQHF
TRBV29-1	TRBD1	TRBJ2-5	-	TGCAGCGTTGAAAGGGCAGGGGGGACCCAGTACTTC	CSVERAGGTQYF
TRBV5-4	TRBD1	TRBJ1-4	-	TGTGCCAGCAGTGAAACAGGGGTAAATGAAAAACTGTTTTTT	CASSETGVNEKLFF
TRBV13	-	TRBJ1-1	-	TGTGCCAGCAGCCCCGCGGGGGGAAGGAACACTGAAGCTTTCTTT	CASSPAGGRNTEAFF
TRBV6-1	-	TRBJ1-3	-	TGTGCCAGCCCCGGGGTGCCTGGTGGAAACACCATATATTTT	CASPGVPGGNTIYF
TRBV11-3	-	TRBJ2-2	few	TGTGCCAGCAGCTCGGGAGCTGGGGAGCTGTTTTTT	CASSSGAGELFF
TRBV7-2	-	TRBJ1-1	-	TGTGCCAGCAGCTTACTAGGGGGGAACACTGAAGCTTTCTTT	CASSLLGGNTEAFF
TRBV7-8	-	TRBJ1-6	-	TGTGCCAGCAGTACGGGAGGGGGGGCAAGGAATTCACCCCTCCACTTT	CASSTGGGARNSPLHF
TRBV11-2	TRBD1	TRBJ1-2	-	TGTGCCAGCAGCTGGGGACAGGGTAGTGGCTACACCTTC	CASSWGQGSGYTF
TRBV5-3	-	TRBJ2-5	-	TGTGCCAGAAGCTTGCAGGATCATTATGGGACCCAGTACTTC	CARSLQDHYGTQYF
TRBV7-2	-	TRBJ1-2	-	TGTGCCAGCAGCATGGGACGGAACTATGGCTACACCTTC	CASSMGRNYGYTF
TRBV11-2	-	TRBJ1-6	-	TGTGCCAGCAGCTTAGATGTGAGAGGGAATTCACCCCTCCACTTT	CASSLDVRGNSPLHF
TRBV4-3	-	TRBJ1-2	-	TGCGCCAGCAGCCATGCCGAATTGGCGGCTCCAAACTATGGCTACACCTTC	CASSHAELAAPNYGYTF
TRBV5-5	-	TRBJ2-3	-	TGTGCCAGCAGCCCCCGACAGCGTCAAGATACGCAGTATTTT	CASSPRQRQDTQYF
TRBV7-2	TRBD2	TRBJ2-3	-	TGTGCCAGCAGCTCTAAGCGGGGGGGCCGCACAGATACGCAGTATTTT	CASSSKRGGRTDTQYF
TRBV30	TRBD1	TRBJ1-1	-	TGTGCCTGGGAGGGACAGAGGAACACTGAAGCTTTCTTT	CAWEGQRNTEAFF
TRBV13	-	TRBJ1-1	-	TGTGCCAGCAGCTTCAGTGCTGAAGCTTTCTTT	CASSFSAEAFF
TRBV14	TRBD2	TRBJ2-5	-	TGTGCCAGCAGCCATCTAATAGCGGGGCGGGAAGAGACCCAGTACTTC	CASSHLIAGREETQYF
TRBV29-1	-	TRBJ2-7	-	TGCAGCGCCGAAAGCGGCAGGGGTGCGGACGAGCAGTACTTC	CSAESGRGADEQYF
TRBV19	TRBD1	TRBJ1-1	-	TGTGCCAGTAGTATAGTGCAGGGGGCCGTCACTGAAGCTTTCTTT	CASSIVQGAVTEAFF
TRBV5-1	-	TRBJ1-1	-	TGCGCCAGCAGCTTGGGACGGAACACTGAAGCTTTCTTT	CASSLGRNTEAFF
TRBV14	TRBD1	TRBJ1-1	-	TGTGCCAGCAGCCATACAGGGGGAGGGGGGACTGAAGCTTTCTTT	CASSHTGGGGTEAFF
TRBV5-8	-	TRBJ1-6	-	TGTGCCAGCAGCTTGGCGGTGAGCTCCTATAATTCACCCCTCCACTTT	CASSLAVSSYNSPLHF
TRBV7-9	TRBD1	TRBJ2-4	few	TGTGCCAGCAGCCAGTCGACAGGGGGCGAAAACATTCAGTACTTC	CASSQSTGGENIQYF
TRBV19	-	TRBJ1-6	-	TGTGCCAGTAGGGACACCAATTCACCCCTCCACTTT	CASRDTNSPLHF
TRBV11-2	-	TRBJ2-3	-	TGTGCCAGCAGCTTAGATCGGGTTCGAGATACGCAGTATTTT	CASSLDRVRDTQYF
TRBV6-6	TRBD1	TRBJ1-1	-	TGTGCCAGCAGGTCAGGGGGCAGTAACACTGAAGCTTTCTTT	CASRSGGSNTEAFF
TRBV7-2	-	TRBJ2-1	-	TGTGCCAGCAGCTGGTCCGGAGAGCAGTTCTTC	CASSWSGEQFF
TRBV19	-	TRBJ1-3	-	TGTGCCAGTAGTATAGATCAGGGGACACCTGGAAACACCATATATTTT	CASSIDQGTPGNTIYF
TRBV5-6	-	TRBJ1-1	-	TGTGCCAGCAGCTGGGGCCAGGGTACTGAAGCTTTCTTT	CASSWGQGTEAFF
TRBV7-2	TRBD2	TRBJ2-3	-	TGTGCCAGCAGCTCGACCGGGAGCGGGGGGTTCACAGATACGCAGTATTTT	CASSSTGSGGFTDTQYF
TRBV5-1	-	TRBJ1-1	-	TGCGCCAGCAGCGGACGGACTGAAGCTTTCTTT	CASSGRTEAFF
TRBV7-9	TRBD1	TRBJ1-3	-	TGTGCCAGCGAGACAGGGGATGGAAACACCATATATTTT	CASETGDGNTIYF
TRBV11-3	-	TRBJ1-1	-	TGTGCCAGCAGCTTAGGTGGTCAGAGTCGCACTGAAGCTTTCTTT	CASSLGGQSRTEAFF
TRBV5-6	-	TRBJ1-1	-	TGTGCCAGCAGCTTGGGAGATACAGGAAGAGGCACTGAAGCTTTCTTT	CASSLGDTGRGTEAFF
TRBV4-1	-	TRBJ1-4	-	TGCGCCAGCAGCCCGGGGACCCGGCAGGGGGAAAAACTGTTTTTT	CASSPGTRQGEKLFF
TRBV6-1	TRBD1	TRBJ2-3	-	TGTGCCAGCAGTGAAGCTTGGACAGGGCTCACAGATACGCAGTATTTT	CASSEAWTGLTDTQYF
TRBV16	-	TRBJ2-2	-	TGTGCCAGCAGCCAATCGGGCCACACCGGGGAGCTGTTTTTT	CASSQSGHTGELFF
TRBV5-4	TRBD1	TRBJ1-1	-	TGTGCCAGCAGCCTCGACAGGGGAGGCACTGAAGCTTTCTTT	CASSLDRGGTEAFF
TRBV11-2	-	TRBJ1-1	-	TGTGCCAGCAGCTTTGAATCAGGGGCGGCCACTGAAGCTTTCTTT	CASSFESGAATEAFF
TRBV2	-	TRBJ1-5	few	TGTGCCAGCAGTGCGGGGGGACTAAGACAGCCCCAGCATTTT	CASSAGGLRQPQHF
TRBV30	-	TRBJ1-4	few	TGTGCCTGGGTCTGCCATGAGCTGTTTTTT	CAWVCHELFF
TRBV7-2	TRBD1	TRBJ1-2	once	TGTGCCAGCAGCCCCCAGACAGGGGGGGGATCAAACTATGGCTACACCTTC	CASSPQTGGGSNYGYTF
TRBV7-9	-	TRBJ2-2	-	TGTGCCAGCAGCTTAACAGGGACCGGGGAGCTGTTTTTT	CASSLTGTGELFF
TRBV6-1	-	TRBJ2-3	-	TGTGCCAGCAGTGAACGAGGTCCTAGCACAGATACGCAGTATTTT	CASSERGPSTDTQYF